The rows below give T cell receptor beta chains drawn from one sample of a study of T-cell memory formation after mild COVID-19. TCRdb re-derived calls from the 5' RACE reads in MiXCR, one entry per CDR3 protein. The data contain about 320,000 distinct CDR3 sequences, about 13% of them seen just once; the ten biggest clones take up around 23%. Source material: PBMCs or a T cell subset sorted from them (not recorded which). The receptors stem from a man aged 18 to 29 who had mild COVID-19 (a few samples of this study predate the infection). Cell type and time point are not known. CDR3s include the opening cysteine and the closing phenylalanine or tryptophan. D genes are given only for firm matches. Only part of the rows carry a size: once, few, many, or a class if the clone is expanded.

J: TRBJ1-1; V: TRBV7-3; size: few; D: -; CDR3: CASSMDRNTEAFF; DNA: TGTGCCAGCAGCATGGACAGGAACACTGAAGCTTTCTTT
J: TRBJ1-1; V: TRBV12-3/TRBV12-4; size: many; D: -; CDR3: CASTLEGLLEYTEAFF; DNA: TGTGCCAGCACCCTAGAGGGGTTACTGGAATATACTGAAGCTTTCTTT
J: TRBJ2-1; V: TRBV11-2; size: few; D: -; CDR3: CASSTETSQHEQFF; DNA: TGTGCCAGCAGCACTGAGACTAGTCAGCATGAGCAGTTCTTC
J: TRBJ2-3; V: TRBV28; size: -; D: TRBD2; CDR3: CASRLAVKLDTQYF; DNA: TGTGCCAGCCGACTAGCGGTGAAATTAGATACGCAGTATTTT
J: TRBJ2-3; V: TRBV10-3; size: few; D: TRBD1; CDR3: CASRGQGQLLPSTDTQYF; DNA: TGTGCCAGCCGCGGACAGGGTCAGCTACTCCCTAGCACAGATACGCAGTATTTT
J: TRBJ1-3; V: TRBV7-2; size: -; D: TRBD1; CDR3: CASSPTGQSSGNTIYF; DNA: TGTGCCAGCAGCCCGACAGGGCAGAGCTCTGGAAACACCATATATTTT
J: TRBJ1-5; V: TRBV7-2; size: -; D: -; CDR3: CASSLGGPPQHF; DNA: TGTGCCAGCAGCTTAGGCGGTCCGCCCCAGCATTTT
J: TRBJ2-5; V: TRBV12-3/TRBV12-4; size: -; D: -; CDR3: CASSFNWAGTQYF; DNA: TGTGCCAGCAGTTTTAACTGGGCCGGGACCCAGTACTTC
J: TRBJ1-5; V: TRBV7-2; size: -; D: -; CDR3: CASSLEPNQPKHF; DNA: TGTGCCAGCAGCTTAGAGCCGAATCAGCCCAAGCATTTT
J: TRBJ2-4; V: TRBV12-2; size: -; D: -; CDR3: CASRLIKGFPHRDRENIQYF; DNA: TGTGCAAGTCGCTTGATCAAAGGCTTTCCCCACCGGGACAGGGAAAACATTCAGTACTTC
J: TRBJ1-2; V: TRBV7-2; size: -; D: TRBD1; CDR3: CASSFTGGNYGYTF; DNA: TGTGCCAGCAGCTTTACAGGGGGCAACTATGGCTACACCTTC
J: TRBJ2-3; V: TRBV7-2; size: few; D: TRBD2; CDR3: CASSISGGGDTQYF; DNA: TGTGCCAGCAGCATTAGCGGGGGGGGAGATACGCAGTATTTT
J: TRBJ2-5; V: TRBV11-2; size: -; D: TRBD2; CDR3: CASSQLGAGGLQETQYF; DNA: TGTGCCAGCAGCCAGCTGGGGGCGGGGGGCCTCCAAGAGACCCAGTACTTC
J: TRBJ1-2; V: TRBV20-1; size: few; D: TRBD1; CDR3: CSARGQGAPRAGAKKTF; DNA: TGCAGTGCTAGAGGCCAGGGGGCCCCTAGGGCCGGGGCGAAGAAGACCTTC
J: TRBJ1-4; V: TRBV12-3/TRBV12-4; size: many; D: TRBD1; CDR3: CASSPRQGTNEKLFF; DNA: TGTGCCAGCAGTCCCCGACAGGGTACTAATGAAAAACTGTTTTTT
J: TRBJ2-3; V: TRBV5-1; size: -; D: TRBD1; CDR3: CASSLRDRASDTQYF; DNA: TGCGCCAGCAGCTTGCGGGACAGGGCGTCGGATACGCAGTATTTT
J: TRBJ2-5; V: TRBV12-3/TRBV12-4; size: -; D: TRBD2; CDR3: CASSLGAGGPVETQYF; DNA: TGTGCCAGCAGTTTAGGGGCGGGGGGGCCGGTAGAGACCCAGTACTTC
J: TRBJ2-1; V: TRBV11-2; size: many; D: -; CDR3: CASSRRIPPGDEQFF; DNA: TGTGCCAGCAGCCGTAGAATACCCCCCGGGGATGAGCAGTTCTTC
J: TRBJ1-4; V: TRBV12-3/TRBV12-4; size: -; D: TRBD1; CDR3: CASSRQGDIEKLFF; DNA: TGTGCCAGCAGCCGACAGGGGGACATCGAAAAACTGTTTTTT
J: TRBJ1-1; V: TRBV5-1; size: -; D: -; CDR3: CASTQGVQNTEAFF; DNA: TGCGCCAGCACCCAGGGCGTTCAGAACACTGAAGCTTTCTTT
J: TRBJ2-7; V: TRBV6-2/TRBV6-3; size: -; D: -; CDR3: CASSYSDEQYF; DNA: TGTGCCAGCAGTTACTCCGATGAGCAGTACTTC
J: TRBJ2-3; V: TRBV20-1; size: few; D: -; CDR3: CSARRAGQATDTQYF; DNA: TGCAGTGCTAGAAGAGCGGGACAGGCCACAGATACGCAGTATTTT